This entry concerns a single TCR beta chain. There is no known antigen for this receptor. The input lacks base qualities; no much larger clone sits a single base away. V is pared back by 2 bases and J by 6 bases, with 13 bases lying between the germline termini. Looking up the germline V gene yields CDR1 SGHDN and CDR2 FVKESK. The CDR3 has 14 amino acids, counting the end cysteine and phenylalanine. CDR3 DNA only is kept here, 42 bases in frame from base 1. The data derive from a study of T cell responses to AZD1222 COVID-19 vaccine (dated by TCRdb to the early 2020s). For the wider study: AZD1222 recipients with second doses at about 4 weeks or about 12 weeks were pooled, because spike-specific TCR depth and breadth did not differ between schedules. TCR sequencing was performed for about 240 trial participants, of whom around 210 were given two doses of AZD1222 and around 25 were given two doses of MenACWY control vaccine. Trial participants were enrolled into age subgroups of 18-55, 56-69 and 70-plus years, which contained roughly 140, 27 and 60 TCR-sequenced participants, respectively. What the study reported, not specific to this receptor: Vaccine-associated CD4 TCRs spanned the whole spike protein, with dominant responses in regions 160-218 and 743-854. Most participants were white British and females outnumbered males, and the authors suggested that clonal diversity may have been underestimated. After two AZD1222 doses, both the breadth and the depth of spike-specific TCRs were significantly higher than at day 0 and than in MenACWY recipients. Because no day 14 peak-response samples were available, the repertoires could be characterized only after the peak T cell response. Reportedly, close to half of the unique spike-specific TCRs recognized epitopes lying outside the regions that are mutated in the B.1.351 and B.1.1.7 variants. Conclusions about previously exposed vaccinees are limited, since just 6 or 7 AZD1222 recipients were seropositive for SARS-CoV-2 at baseline. In the small 56-69-year group, the increase in depth fell short of significance, most likely because of low power.

The CDR3 regions of human TCRbeta chains were analyzed by immunosequencing. As for how the authors treated the data: Repertoire TCRs were matched against a reference library of SARS-CoV-2-specific TCRs generated with the MIRA antigen-specificity platform. Breadth was defined as the fraction of unique TCRs that were SARS-CoV-2-associated, and depth was defined as the fraction of total T cells that were SARS-CoV-2-associated. Using the MIRA data, each spike-specific TCR was assigned both to the spike region to which the TCR was reactive and to a CD4 or CD8 class. Log10-transformed breadth and depth values were compared by one-way ANOVA with Sidak's multiple comparisons tests. What TCRdb holds here is the immuneACCESS table cut down to in-frame rearrangements. Part of the clones is not present; checked against another copy, under half of the missing clones reflect an unresolved V gene, and the others are unexplained. That table supplies the V and J calls and clone size; D and trimming were determined from the DNA. For this sample there are some 89,000 clones; around 90% appear just once. The ten largest clones capture around 3% of the sample.

The intended sense of this specimen's time point label: baseline before first vaccination. The vaccinee samples were drawn from two UK trials, COV001 and COV002, one of which was a single-blind randomized controlled phase 2/3 trial testing AZD1222 (ChAdOx1 nCoV-19) in healthy adults. Trial participant PBMC samples were collected at day 0 and day 28 after the second dose for TCRbeta chain sequencing. The sequence was obtained from an adult in good health. Sequenced material: peripheral blood, taken on day 0 of AZD1222 vaccination. Rearrangement joined TRBV14 to TRBJ1-2; no D gene is confidently identified. The DNA sequence reads TGTGCCAGCAGCCAACCACCAATGGCGGATGGCTACACCTTC. The resulting protein is CASSQPPMADGYTF.